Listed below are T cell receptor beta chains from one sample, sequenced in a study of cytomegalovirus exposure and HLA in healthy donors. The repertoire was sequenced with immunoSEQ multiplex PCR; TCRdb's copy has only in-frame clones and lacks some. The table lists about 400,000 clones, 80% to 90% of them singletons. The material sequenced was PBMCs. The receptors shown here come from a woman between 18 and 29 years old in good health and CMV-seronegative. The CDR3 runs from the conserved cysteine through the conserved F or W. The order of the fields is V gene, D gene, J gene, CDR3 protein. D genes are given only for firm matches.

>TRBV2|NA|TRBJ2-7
CASSETLAYEQYF
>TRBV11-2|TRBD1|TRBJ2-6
CASSLAVTGSSGANVLTF
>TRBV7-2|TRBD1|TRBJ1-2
CASSLGTGWEDGYTF
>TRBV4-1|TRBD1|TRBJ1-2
CASSRTGGSTGANYGYTF
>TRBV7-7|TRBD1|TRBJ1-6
CASSPTTRQGLMYNSPLHF
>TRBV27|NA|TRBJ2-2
CASNRSPGKTGELFF
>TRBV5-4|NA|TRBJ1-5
CASSHDPTGQPQHF
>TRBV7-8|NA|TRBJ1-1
CASSFLQGGTEAFF
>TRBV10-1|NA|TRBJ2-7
CASSENRNYEQYF
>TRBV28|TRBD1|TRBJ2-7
CASSSPGQGPNFYEQYF
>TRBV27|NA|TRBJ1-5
CASSLLGGNQPQHF
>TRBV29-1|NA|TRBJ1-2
CSVGAGVRRSNYGYTF
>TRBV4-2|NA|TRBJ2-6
CASSQDSGRGANVLTF
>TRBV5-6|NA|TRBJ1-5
CASSFSGVGQPQHF
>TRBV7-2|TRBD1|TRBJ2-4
CASSLVGQGAAKNIQYF
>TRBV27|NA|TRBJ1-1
CASREDTEAFF
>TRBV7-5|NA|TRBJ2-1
CVRSLVGGLAQFF
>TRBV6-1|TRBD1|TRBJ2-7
CATLRDRGRFEQYF
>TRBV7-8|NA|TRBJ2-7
CASSYSIGFGYEQYF
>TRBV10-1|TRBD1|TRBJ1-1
CASSTGEFGTEAFF
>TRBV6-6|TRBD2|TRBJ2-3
CASSLPGLAAKDTQYF
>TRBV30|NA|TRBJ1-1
CAWSVRREGKAFF
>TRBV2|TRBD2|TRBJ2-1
CASRTSGSLNEQFF
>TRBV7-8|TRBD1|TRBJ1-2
CASSDGVGTGVYGYTF
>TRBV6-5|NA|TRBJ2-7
CASSSGFYEQYF
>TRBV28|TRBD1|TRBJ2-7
CASSSPGTGGYEQYF
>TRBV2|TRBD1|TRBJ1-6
CASSLDRASYNSPLHF
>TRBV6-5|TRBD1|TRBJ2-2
CASSSNPGQGTGELFF
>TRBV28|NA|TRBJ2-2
CASSFGSHTGELFF
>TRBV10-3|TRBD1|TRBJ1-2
CAISGGQLMNYGYTF
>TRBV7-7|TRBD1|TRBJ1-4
CASSQTTGFNEKLFF
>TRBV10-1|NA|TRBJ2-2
CASSDRDTGELFF
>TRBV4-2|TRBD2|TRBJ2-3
CASSQGTSGGRGHTDTQYF
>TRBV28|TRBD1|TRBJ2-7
CASSPGTGSSYKQYF
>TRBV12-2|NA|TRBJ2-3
CASRLGLTGGATDTQYF
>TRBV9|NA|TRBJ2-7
CASSRSDSGGSYEQYF
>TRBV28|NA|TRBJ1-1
CASRENTEAFF
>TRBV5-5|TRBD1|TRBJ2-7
CASSFWGQGATSYEQYF
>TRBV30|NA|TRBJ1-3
CAWSTSAGNTIYF
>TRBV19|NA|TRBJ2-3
CASRRQSTHTDTQYF
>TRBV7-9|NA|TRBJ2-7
CASSSGVLSSYEQYF
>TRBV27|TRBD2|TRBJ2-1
CASRPLAGDHNEQFF
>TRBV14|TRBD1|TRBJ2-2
CASSLRPGQGETGELFF
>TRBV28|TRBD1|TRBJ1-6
CASSSFSGTGDSPLHF